This TCR beta chain was recovered during a study of T cell responses to AZD1222 COVID-19 vaccine. Study-level points and caveats: White British ancestry dominated among donors, who included more females, and clonal diversity was possibly underestimated. Targeting of unmutated variant regions was reportedly seen in nearly half of spike-specific TCRs.

Trimming removed 11 bases from V and 0 bases from J, with 13 bases in between. The CDR3 is 14 amino acids. CDR1 and CDR2 (germline): MNHEY, SMNVEV (reference sequence). In the case of this clone: Its antigen is unknown.

Profiling relied on immunoSEQ multiplex PCR, and the TCRdb table lists in-frame clones only, not all of them. There are approximately 100,000 clones in the sample; around 90% occur only once, and 3.7% lies in the top ten. This material consisted of peripheral blood, taken on day 0 of AZD1222 vaccination. The sequence came from an adult in good health. The genes are TRBV27 and TRBJ1-4; tentative D call: TRBD1 (5 bases). The CDR3 protein is CASGGSATNEKLFF. The CDR3 nucleotides are TGTGCCTCGGGGGGATCGGCAACTAATGAAAAACTGTTTTTT.